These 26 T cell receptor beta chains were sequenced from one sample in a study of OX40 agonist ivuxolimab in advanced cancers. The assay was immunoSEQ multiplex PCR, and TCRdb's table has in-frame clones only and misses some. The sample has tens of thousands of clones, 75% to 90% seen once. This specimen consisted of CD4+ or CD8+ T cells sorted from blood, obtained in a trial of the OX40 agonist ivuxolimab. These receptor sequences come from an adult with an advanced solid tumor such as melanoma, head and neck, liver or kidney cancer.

This CDR3 is CASSISWVSSYNEQFF. CDR3 coding DNA: TGTGCCAGTAGTATAAGCTGGGTCAGCTCCTACAATGAGCAGTTCTTC. The rearrangement uses TRBV19 and TRBJ2-1; no reliable D call. Germline values: CDR1 LNHDA, CDR2 SQIVND (reference sequence). Trimming took 2 bases from V and 0 from J, leaving 11 bases between them. This CDR3 has 16 amino acids.

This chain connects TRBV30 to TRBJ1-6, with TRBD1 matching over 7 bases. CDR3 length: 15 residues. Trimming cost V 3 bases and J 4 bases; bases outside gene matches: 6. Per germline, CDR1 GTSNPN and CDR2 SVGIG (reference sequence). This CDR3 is CAWRALTGYNSPLHF. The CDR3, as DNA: TGTGCCTGGAGGGCCCTGACAGGGTATAATTCACCCCTCCACTTT.

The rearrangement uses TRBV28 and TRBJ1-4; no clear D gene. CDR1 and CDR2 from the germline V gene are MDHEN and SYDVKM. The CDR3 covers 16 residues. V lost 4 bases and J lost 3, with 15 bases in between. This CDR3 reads CASSSDPRAPNEKLFF. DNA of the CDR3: TGTGCCAGCAGTTCCGACCCTCGGGCCCCTAATGAAAAACTGTTTTTT.

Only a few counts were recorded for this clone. DNA for the CDR3: TGTGCCAGCAGCTTGCTGGGGACAACTAATGAAAAACTGTTTTTT. Translated: CASSLLGTTNEKLFF. V usage is TRBV5-5 and J usage is TRBJ1-4; D uncertain. The CDR3 runs 15 residues. V was clipped by 1 base and J by 0 bases, with 7 bases between them. Germline V gene data show CDR1 as SGHKS and CDR2 as YYEKEE (reference sequence).

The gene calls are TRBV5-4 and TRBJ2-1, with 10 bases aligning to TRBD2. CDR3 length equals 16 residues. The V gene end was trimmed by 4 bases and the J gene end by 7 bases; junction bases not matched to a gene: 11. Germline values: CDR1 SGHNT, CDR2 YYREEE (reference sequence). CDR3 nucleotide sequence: TGTGCCAGCAGCGCCCCCCAGCGGGGGGGCCAGAATGAGCAGTTCTTC. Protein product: CASSAPQRGGQNEQFF.

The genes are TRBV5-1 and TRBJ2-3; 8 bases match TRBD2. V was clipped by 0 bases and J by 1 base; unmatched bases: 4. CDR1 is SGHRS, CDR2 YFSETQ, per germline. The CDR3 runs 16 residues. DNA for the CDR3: TGCGCCAGCAGCTTGGGCGGGGGGCGCGGCACAGATACGCAGTATTTT. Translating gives CASSLGGGRGTDTQYF.

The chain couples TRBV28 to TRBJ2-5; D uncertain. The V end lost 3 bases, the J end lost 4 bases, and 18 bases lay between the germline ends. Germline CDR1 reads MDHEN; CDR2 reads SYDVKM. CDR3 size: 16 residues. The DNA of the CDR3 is TGTGCCAGCAGTTTTCTAGGAATGCTGACGGGAGAGACCCAGTACTTC. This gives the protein CASSFLGMLTGETQYF. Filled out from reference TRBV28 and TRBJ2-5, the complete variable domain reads DVKVTQSSRYLVKRTGEKVFLECVQDMDHENMFWYRQDPGLGLRLIYFSYDVKMKEKGDIPEGYSVSREKKERFSLILESASTNQTSMYLCASSFLGMLTGETQYFGPGTRLLVL.

Here the CDR3 DNA reads TGTGCCACCAGCAGAGATCAAGCGGGGGATACGCAGTATTTT. Translating it yields CATSRDQAGDTQYF. The chain recombines TRBV15 with TRBJ2-3; 7 bases agree with TRBD2. V gave up 0 bases and J gave up 6 bases; unmatched junction bases: 3. The CDR3 contains 14 residues. Germline CDR1 and CDR2: LNHNV and YYDKDF (reference sequence).

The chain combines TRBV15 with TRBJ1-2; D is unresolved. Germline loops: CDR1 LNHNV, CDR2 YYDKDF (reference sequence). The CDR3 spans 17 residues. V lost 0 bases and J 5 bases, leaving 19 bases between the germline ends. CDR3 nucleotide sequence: TGTGCCACCAGCAGAGATTTAAGGATCTCCCCCCCTTATGGCTACACCTTC. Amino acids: CATSRDLRISPPYGYTF. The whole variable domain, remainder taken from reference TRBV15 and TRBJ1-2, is DAMVIQNPRYQVTQFGKPVTLSCSQTLNHNVMYWYQQKSSQAPKLLFHYYDKDFNNEADTPDNFQSRRPNTSFCFLDIRSPGLGDTAMYLCATSRDLRISPPYGYTFGSGTRLTVV.

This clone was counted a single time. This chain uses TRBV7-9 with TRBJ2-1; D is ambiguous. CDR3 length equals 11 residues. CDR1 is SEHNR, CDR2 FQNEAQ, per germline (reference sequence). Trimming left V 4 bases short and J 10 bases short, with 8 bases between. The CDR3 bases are TGTGCCAGCAGCTCCCAAGTAGAGCAGTTCTTC. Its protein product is CASSSQVEQFF.

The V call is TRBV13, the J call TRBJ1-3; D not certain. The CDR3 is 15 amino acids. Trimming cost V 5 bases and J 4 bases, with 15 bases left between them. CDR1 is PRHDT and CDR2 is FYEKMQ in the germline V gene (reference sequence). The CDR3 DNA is TGTGCCAGCAGCCCCGAACGCACGCAGGGAAACACCATATATTTT. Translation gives CASSPERTQGNTIYF. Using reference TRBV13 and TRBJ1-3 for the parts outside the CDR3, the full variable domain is AAGVIQSPRHLIKEKRETATLKCYPIPRHDTVYWYQQGPGQDPQFLISFYEKMQSDKGSIPDRFSAQQFSDYHSELNMSSLELGDSALYFCASSPERTQGNTIYFGEGSWLTVV.

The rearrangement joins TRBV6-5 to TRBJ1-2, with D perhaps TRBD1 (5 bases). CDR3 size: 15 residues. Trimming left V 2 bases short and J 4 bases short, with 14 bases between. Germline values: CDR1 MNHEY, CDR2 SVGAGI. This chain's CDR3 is CASSYGLQEGYGYTF. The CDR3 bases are TGTGCCAGCAGTTACGGATTACAGGAGGGCTATGGCTACACCTTC.

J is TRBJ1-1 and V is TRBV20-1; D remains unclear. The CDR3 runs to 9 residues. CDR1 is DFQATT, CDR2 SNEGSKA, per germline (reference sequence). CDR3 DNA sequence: TGCAGGGTGAACACTGAAGCTTTCTTT. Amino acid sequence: CRVNTEAFF.

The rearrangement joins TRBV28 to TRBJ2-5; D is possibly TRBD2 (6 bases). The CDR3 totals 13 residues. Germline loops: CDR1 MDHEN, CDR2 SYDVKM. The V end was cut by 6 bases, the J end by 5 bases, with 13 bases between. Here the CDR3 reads CASSRTSRETQYF. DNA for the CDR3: TGTGCCAGCAGCCGAACTAGCAGGGAGACCCAGTACTTC.

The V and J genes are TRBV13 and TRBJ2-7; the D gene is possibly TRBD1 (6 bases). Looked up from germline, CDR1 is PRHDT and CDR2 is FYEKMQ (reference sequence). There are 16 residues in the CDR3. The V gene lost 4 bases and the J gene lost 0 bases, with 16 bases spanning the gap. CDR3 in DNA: TGTGCCAGCAGCTATTTAACAGGGCATCGCTCCTACGAGCAGTACTTC. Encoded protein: CASSYLTGHRSYEQYF.

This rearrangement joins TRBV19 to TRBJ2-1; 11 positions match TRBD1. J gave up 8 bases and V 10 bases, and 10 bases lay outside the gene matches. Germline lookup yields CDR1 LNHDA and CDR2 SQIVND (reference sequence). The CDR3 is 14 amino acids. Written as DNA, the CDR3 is TGTGCCACCTCGGACAGGGGGCTTGGGGATGAGCAGTTCTTC. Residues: CATSDRGLGDEQFF.

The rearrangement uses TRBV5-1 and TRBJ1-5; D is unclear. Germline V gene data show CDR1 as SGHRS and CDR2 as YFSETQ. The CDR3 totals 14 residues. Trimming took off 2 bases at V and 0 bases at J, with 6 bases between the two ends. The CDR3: CASSFGNSNQPQHF. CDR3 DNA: TGCGCCAGCAGCTTTGGCAATAGCAATCAGCCCCAGCATTTT.

CDR3 in amino acids: CASSSDNNEQFF. The DNA for the CDR3 is TGTGCCAGCAGTTCTGACAACAATGAGCAGTTCTTC. This chain uses TRBV27 with TRBJ2-1; no clear D. Germline V gives CDR1 MNHEY, CDR2 SMNVEV (reference sequence). This CDR3 spans 12 amino acids. Between the trimmed V and J ends, which lost 4 bases and 5 bases, there was a span of 6 bases.

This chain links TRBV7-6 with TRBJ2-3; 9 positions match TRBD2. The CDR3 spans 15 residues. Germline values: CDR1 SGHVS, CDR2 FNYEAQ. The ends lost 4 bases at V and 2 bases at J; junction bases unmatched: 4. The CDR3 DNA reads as TGTGCCAGCAGCTACAGCGGGGGGCACACAGATACGCAGTATTTT. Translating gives CASSYSGGHTDTQYF.

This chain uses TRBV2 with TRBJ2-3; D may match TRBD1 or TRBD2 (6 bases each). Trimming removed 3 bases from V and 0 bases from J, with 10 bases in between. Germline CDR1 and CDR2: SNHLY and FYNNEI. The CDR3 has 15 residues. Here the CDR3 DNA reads TGTGCCAGCAGTGATGGAGGGGGAAGCACAGATACGCAGTATTTT. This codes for CASSDGGGSTDTQYF.

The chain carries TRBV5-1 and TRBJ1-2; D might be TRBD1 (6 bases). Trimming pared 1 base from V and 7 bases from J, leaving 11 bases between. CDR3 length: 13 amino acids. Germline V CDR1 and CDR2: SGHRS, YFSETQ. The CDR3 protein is CASSLPGAGGYTF. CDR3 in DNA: TGCGCCAGCAGCTTGCCAGGGGCTGGTGGCTACACCTTC.

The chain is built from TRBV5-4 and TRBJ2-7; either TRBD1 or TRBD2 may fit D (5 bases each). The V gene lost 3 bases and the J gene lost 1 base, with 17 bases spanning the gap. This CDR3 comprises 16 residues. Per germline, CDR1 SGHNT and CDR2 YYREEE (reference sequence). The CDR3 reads CASSSPTTGASYEQYF. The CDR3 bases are TGTGCCAGCAGCTCCCCCACCACCGGGGCATCCTACGAGCAGTACTTC. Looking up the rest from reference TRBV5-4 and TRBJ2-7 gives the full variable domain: ETGVTQSPTHLIKTRGQQVTLRCSSQSGHNTVSWYQQALGQGPQFIFQYYREEENGRGNFPPRFSGLQFPNYSSELNVNALELDDSALYLCASSSPTTGASYEQYFGPGTRLTVT.

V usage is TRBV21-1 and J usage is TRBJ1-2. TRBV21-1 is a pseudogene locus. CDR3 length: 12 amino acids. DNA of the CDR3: TGTGCCAGCAGCAAAGAACTTCCCGGCTACACCTTC. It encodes CASSKELPGYTF.

The CDR3 nucleotides are TGTGCCATATGGGAGGGGGCTAGGGTGGGAACTGAAGCTTTCTTT. It specifies CAIWEGARVGTEAFF. The rearrangement links TRBV6-1 to TRBJ1-1, with 7 bases matching TRBD1. Germline CDR1 is MNHNS and CDR2 is SASEGT. The CDR3 extends over 15 amino acids. V dropped 10 bases and J dropped 5; count of bases not matched to a gene: 16.

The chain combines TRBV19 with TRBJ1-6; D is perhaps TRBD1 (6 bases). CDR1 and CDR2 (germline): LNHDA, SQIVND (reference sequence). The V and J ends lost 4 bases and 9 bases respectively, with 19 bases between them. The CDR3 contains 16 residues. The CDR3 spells CASSTRRGTTGSPLHF. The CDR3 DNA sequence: TGTGCCAGTAGTACACGACGGGGCACGACAGGTTCACCCCTCCACTTT.

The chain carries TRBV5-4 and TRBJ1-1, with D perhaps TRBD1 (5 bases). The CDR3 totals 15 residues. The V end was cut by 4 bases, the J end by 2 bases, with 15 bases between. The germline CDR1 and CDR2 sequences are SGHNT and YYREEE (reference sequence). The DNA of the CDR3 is TGTGCCAGCAGCCCGGTAAGACAGCCCAACACTGAAGCTTTCTTT. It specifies CASSPVRQPNTEAFF.